This paragraph covers one T cell receptor beta chain sequence. Its cognate antigen is unknown. Each and every patient relapsed after autologous stem cell transplantation, and patients got differing brentuximab vedotin exposure. TCRdb keeps only in-frame clones here, not all; method: immunoSEQ multiplex PCR. In the table there are around 150,000 clones, less than 80% of which are singletons. CDR3 size: 14 residues. V lost 6 bases and J 1 base, leaving 10 bases between the germline ends. CDR1 MDHEN and CDR2 SYDVKM come from the germline V gene. This record comes from a study of PD-1 blockade in classical Hodgkin lymphoma. Overall study results and limits: In CD4+ cells, TCR diversity went up significantly by C4D1, but in CD8+ cells it did not. Newly diagnosed patients reportedly had lower baseline TCR diversity than healthy donors.

The source is a human donor with classical Hodgkin lymphoma. The sequencing here drew on peripheral blood mononuclear cells (PBMCs), taken before the second cycle of nivolumab. The V and J genes are TRBV28 and TRBJ1-3; D is unresolved. The chain's CDR3 is CASRDLLSGNTIYF. DNA of the CDR3: TGTGCCAGCAGAGACCTCTTATCTGGAAACACCATATATTTT.